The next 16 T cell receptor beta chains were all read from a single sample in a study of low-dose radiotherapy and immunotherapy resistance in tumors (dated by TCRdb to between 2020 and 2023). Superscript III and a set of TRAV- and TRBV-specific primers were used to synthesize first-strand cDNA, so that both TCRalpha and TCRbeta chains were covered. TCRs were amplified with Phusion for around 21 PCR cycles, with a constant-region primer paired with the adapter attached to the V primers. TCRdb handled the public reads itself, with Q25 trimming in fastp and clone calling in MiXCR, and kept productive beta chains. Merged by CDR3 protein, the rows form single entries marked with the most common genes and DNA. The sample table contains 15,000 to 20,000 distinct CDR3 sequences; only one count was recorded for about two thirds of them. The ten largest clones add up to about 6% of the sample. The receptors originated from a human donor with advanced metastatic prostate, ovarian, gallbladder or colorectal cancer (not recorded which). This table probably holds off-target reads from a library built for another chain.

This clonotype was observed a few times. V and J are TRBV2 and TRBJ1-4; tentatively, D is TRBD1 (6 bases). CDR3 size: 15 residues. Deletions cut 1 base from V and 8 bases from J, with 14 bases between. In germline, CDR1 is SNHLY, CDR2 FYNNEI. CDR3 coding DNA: TGTGCCAGCAGTGAAGTCGCAACAGGGAGGGAAAAACTGTTTTTT. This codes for CASSEVATGREKLFF.

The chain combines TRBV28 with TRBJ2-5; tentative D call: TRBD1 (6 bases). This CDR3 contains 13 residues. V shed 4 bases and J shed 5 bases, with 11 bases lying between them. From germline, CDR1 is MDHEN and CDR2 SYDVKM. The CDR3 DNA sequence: TGTGCCAGCAGTTCTTACAGGGTTGAGACCCAGTACTTC. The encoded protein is CASSSYRVETQYF.

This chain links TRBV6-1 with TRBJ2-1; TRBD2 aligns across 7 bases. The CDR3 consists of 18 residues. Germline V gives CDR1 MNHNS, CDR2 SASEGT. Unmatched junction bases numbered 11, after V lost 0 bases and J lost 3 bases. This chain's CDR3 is CASSEALRGLGSYNEQFF. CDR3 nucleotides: TGTGCCAGCAGTGAAGCGCTTCGAGGACTAGGGAGCTACAATGAGCAGTTCTTC.

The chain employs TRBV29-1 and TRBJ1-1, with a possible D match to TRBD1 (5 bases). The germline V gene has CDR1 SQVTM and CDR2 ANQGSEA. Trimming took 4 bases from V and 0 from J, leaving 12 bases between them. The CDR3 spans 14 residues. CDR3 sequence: CSVVGGALNTEAFF. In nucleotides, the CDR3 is TGCAGCGTTGTGGGCGGGGCTTTGAACACTGAAGCTTTCTTT.

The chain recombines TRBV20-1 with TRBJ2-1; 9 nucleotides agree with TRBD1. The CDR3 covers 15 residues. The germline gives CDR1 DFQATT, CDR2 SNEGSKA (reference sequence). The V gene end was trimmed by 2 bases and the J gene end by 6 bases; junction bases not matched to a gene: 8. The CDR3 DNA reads TGCAGTGCTAGAAAGGGACAGGGAGTCGGCAATGAGCAGTTCTTC. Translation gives CSARKGQGVGNEQFF.

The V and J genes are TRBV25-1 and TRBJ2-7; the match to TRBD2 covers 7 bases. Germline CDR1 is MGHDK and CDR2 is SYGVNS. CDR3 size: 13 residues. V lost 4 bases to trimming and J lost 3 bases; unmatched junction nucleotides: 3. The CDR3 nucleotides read TGTGCCAGCAGTGTCGCGGGAGTCTACGAGCAGTACTTC. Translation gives CASSVAGVYEQYF.

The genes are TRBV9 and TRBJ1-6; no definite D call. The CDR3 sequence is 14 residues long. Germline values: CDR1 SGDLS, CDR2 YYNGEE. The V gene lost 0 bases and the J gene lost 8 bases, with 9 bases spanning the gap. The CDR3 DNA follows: TGTGCCAGCAGCGTAGAGGTAGCAGATTCACCCCTCCACTTT. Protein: CASSVEVADSPLHF.

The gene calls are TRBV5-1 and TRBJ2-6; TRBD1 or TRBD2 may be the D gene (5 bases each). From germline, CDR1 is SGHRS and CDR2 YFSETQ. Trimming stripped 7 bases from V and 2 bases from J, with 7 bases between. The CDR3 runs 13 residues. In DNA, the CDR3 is TGCGCCAGCGGGACCGCTGGGGCCAACGTCCTGACTTTC. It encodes CASGTAGANVLTF.

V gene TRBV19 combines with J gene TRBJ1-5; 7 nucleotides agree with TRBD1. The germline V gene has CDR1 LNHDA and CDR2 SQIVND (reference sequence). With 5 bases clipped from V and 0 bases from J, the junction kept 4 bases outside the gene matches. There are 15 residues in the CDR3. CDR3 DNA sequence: TGTGCCAGTAGTGACTCAGGGGGTAGCAATCAGCCCCAGCATTTT. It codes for CASSDSGGSNQPQHF.

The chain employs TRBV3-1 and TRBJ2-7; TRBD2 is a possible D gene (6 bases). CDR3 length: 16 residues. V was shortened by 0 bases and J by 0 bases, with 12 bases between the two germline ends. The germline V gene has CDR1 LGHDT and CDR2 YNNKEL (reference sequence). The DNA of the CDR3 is TGTGCCAGCAGCCAAGAAGTCCGGGGGAGCTCCTACGAGCAGTACTTC. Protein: CASSQEVRGSSYEQYF.

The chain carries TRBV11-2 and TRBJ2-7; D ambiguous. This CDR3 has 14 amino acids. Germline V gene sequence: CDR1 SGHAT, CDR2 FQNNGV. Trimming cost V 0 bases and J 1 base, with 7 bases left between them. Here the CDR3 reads CASSLETASYEQYF. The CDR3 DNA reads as TGTGCCAGCAGCTTAGAGACCGCTTCCTACGAGCAGTACTTC.

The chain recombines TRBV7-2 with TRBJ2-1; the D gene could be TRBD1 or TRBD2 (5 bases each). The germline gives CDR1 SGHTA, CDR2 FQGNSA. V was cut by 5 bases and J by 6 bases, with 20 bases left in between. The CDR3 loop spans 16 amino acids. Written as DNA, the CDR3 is TGTGCCAGCAGCCAGAGGGCAGGGTTGGACCTCAATGAGCAGTTCTTC. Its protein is CASSQRAGLDLNEQFF.

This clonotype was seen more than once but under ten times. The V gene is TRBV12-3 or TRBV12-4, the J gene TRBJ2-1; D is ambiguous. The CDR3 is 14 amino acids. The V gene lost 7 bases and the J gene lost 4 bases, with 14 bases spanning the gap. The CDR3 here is CASNRATVYNEQFF. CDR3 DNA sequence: TGTGCCAGCAATCGGGCAACAGTATACAATGAGCAGTTCTTC.

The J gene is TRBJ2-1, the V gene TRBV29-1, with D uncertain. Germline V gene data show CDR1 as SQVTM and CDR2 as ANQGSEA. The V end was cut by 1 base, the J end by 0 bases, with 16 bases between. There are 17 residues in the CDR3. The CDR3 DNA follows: TGCAGCGTTGAAGGTTCCGTCGGCGGAAGCTCCTACAATGAGCAGTTCTTC. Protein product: CSVEGSVGGSSYNEQFF.

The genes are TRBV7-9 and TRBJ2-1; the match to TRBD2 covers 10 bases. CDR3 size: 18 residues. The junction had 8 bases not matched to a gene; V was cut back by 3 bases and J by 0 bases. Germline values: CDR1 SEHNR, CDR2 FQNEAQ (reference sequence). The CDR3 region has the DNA TGTGCCAGCAGCTTTACTAGCGGGGACCTCAGCTCCTACAATGAGCAGTTCTTC. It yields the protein CASSFTSGDLSSYNEQFF.

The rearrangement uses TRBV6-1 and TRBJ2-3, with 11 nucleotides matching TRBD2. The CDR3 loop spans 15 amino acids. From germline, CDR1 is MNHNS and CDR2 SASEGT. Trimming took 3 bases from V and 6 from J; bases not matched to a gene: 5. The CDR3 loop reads CASSEASGGKDTQYF. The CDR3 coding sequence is TGTGCCAGCAGTGAGGCTAGCGGGGGGAAGGATACGCAGTATTTT.